Listed below are T cell receptor beta chains from one sample, sequenced in a study of T-cell reconstitution after alpha-beta-depleted transplantation in children. TCRdb processed the PCR reads anew with MiXCR; each CDR3 protein has one entry. The table shows 100,000 or so distinct CDR3 sequences, with less than 6% occurring only once. The sample in question was PBMCs, mostly from graft donor cells, obtained 60 days after TCRalphabeta/CD19-depleted stem cell transplant. The receptors derive from a female patient between 2 and 10 years old who had a stem cell transplant for Fanconi anemia, so the T cells may come from the graft donor. Each CDR3 is given with its conserved first and last residue. A D gene is named only where the DNA matches it firmly. Some rows have no size entry. The others give once, few or many, or a class for an expanded clone.

J,V,D,size,CDR3,DNA
TRBJ1-1,TRBV29-1,-,many,CSVGTWGRTERAFF,TGCAGCGTTGGGACGTGGGGGAGAACAGAGCGAGCTTTCTTT
TRBJ2-5,TRBV7-6,-,many,CASSLATPPQETQYF,TGTGCCAGCAGCTTAGCTACACCACCCCAAGAGACCCAGTACTTC
TRBJ2-3,TRBV7-3,-,-,CASSGGVESDTQYF,TGTGCCAGCAGTGGGGGAGTGGAGTCAGATACGCAGTATTTT
TRBJ2-3,TRBV3-1,-,-,CASSQAGGTDTQYF,TGTGCCAGCAGCCAAGCCGGGGGCACAGATACGCAGTATTTT
TRBJ1-2,TRBV7-2,-,few,CASSLRQLDGYTF,TGTGCCAGCAGCTTACGCCAGTTGGATGGCTACACCTTC
TRBJ2-5,TRBV7-9,TRBD1,many,CASSLWAGGETQYF,TGTGCCAGCAGCTTATGGGCAGGGGGAGAGACCCAGTACTTC
TRBJ2-5,TRBV29-1,-,many,CSVYGTSQETQYF,TGCAGCGTTTACGGGACTTCACAAGAGACCCAGTACTTC
TRBJ2-1,TRBV5-1,TRBD2,many,CASSLPGLQPDEQFF,TGCGCCAGCAGCTTGCCGGGACTACAACCGGATGAGCAGTTCTTC
TRBJ1-1,TRBV10-2,-,-,CASSESWGSTEAFF,TGCGCCAGCAGTGAGTCGTGGGGTTCTACTGAAGCTTTCTTT
TRBJ2-1,TRBV24-1,-,many,CATSDGQHSYNEQFF,TGTGCCACCAGTGACGGACAGCACTCCTACAATGAGCAGTTCTTC
TRBJ1-2,TRBV6-1,-,-,CASNKELGYGYTF,TGTGCCAGCAACAAGGAATTGGGCTATGGCTACACCTTC
TRBJ2-1,TRBV20-1,TRBD2,many,CSASRTSGTQFF,TGCAGTGCTAGTAGAACTAGCGGGACGCAGTTCTTC
TRBJ2-6,TRBV5-1,TRBD1,many,CASSSTTGGAFGANVLTF,TGCGCCAGCAGCTCCACAACAGGGGGCGCGTTTGGGGCCAACGTCCTGACTTTC
TRBJ2-5,TRBV20-1,TRBD1,-,CSARDRTGGFRETQYF,TGCAGTGCTAGAGATCGGACAGGGGGGTTTCGAGAGACCCAGTACTTC
TRBJ1-6,TRBV10-3,TRBD1,-,CAISELQGGSSYNSPLHF,TGTGCCATCAGTGAGTTACAGGGGGGAAGCTCCTATAATTCACCCCTCCACTTT
TRBJ2-2,TRBV4-1,-,many,CASSHINSGELFF,TGCGCCAGCAGCCACATCAACTCCGGGGAGCTGTTTTTT
TRBJ2-5,TRBV15,-,-,CATSRDLGRGQETQYF,TGTGCCACCAGCAGAGATCTGGGTCGGGGCCAAGAGACCCAGTACTTC
TRBJ2-5,TRBV6-5,-,many,CASSYSGEETQYF,TGTGCCAGCAGTTACTCGGGGGAAGAGACCCAGTACTTC
TRBJ2-3,TRBV21-1,-,many,CASVSGESTDTQYF,TGTGCCAGTGTGAGCGGGGAAAGCACAGATACGCAGTATTTT
TRBJ2-1,TRBV27,TRBD1,few,CASSLSPDRGSDEQFF,TGTGCCAGCAGTTTATCCCCGGACAGGGGTAGCGATGAGCAGTTCTTC
TRBJ2-4,TRBV21-1,-,many,CASSKGSGLAKNIQYF,TGTGCCAGCAGCAAGGGTAGCGGTCTAGCCAAAAACATTCAGTACTTC
TRBJ1-4,TRBV28,TRBD1,few,CASSLLQGARGEKLFF,TGTGCCAGCAGTCTGCTACAGGGGGCGCGGGGGGAAAAACTGTTTTTT
TRBJ2-5,TRBV9,-,-,CASSSSLETQYF,TGTGCCAGCAGCTCCAGCTTGGAGACCCAGTACTTC
TRBJ2-1,TRBV18,-,-,CASSSLESINNEQFF,TGTGCCAGCTCATCACTAGAGTCGATCAACAATGAGCAGTTCTTC
TRBJ2-3,TRBV5-1,-,many,CASSLVASQGGDTQYF,TGCGCCAGCAGCTTGGTGGCTTCTCAGGGAGGTGATACGCAGTATTTT
TRBJ2-7,TRBV27,TRBD2,many,CASSLYLGGEAEQYF,TGTGCCAGCAGTTTATATCTCGGGGGGGAGGCCGAGCAGTACTTC
TRBJ2-5,TRBV4-2,TRBD2,many,CASSQEVGGASETQYF,TGTGCCAGCAGCCAAGAAGTCGGGGGGGCATCGGAGACCCAGTACTTC
TRBJ2-1,TRBV28,TRBD2,many,CASRLAGDKFF,TGTGCCAGCAGACTAGCGGGAGACAAGTTCTTC
TRBJ2-7,TRBV11-2,-,many,CASTEGGYEQYF,TGTGCCAGCACTGAGGGGGGGTACGAGCAGTACTTC
TRBJ2-7,TRBV7-8,-,many,CASSGVISGYEQYF,TGTGCCAGCAGCGGGGTTATTTCAGGGTACGAGCAGTACTTC
TRBJ1-5,TRBV28,-,many,CASSSPGGMSRNQPQHF,TGTGCCAGCAGCTCGCCGGGCGGAATGTCTCGCAATCAGCCCCAGCATTTT
TRBJ2-7,TRBV20-1,TRBD1,many,CSATGQGEYEQYF,TGCAGTGCCACGGGACAGGGAGAATACGAGCAGTACTTC
TRBJ1-1,TRBV10-3,TRBD1,many,CAISGQGPVFFATTEAFF,TGTGCCATCAGTGGACAGGGACCCGTTTTCTTCGCTACGACTGAAGCTTTCTTT
TRBJ1-2,TRBV5-1,-,few,CASSRTGQVAYGYTF,TGCGCCAGCAGCAGAACAGGGCAGGTCGCCTATGGCTACACCTTC
TRBJ2-7,TRBV9,TRBD1,-,CASASGTGSIYEQYF,TGTGCCAGCGCGTCCGGGACAGGGAGTATCTACGAGCAGTACTTC
TRBJ2-2,TRBV5-1,-,few,CASSLAWSSGTPATGELFF,TGCGCCAGCAGCTTGGCTTGGAGTTCTGGGACCCCTGCCACCGGGGAGCTGTTTTTT
TRBJ2-7,TRBV6-6,-,-,CASSYRDGYEQYF,TGTGCCAGCAGTTACAGGGACGGCTACGAGCAGTACTTC
TRBJ1-1,TRBV6-2/TRBV6-3,-,many,CASSYSRQTEAFF,TGTGCCAGCAGTTACTCGAGGCAGACTGAAGCTTTCTTT
TRBJ2-5,TRBV6-1,-,few,CASSEGRGETQYF,TGTGCCAGCAGTGAAGGACGGGGGGAGACCCAGTACTTC
TRBJ1-4,TRBV7-2,-,many,CASSLDRAAEKLFF,TGTGCCAGCAGCTTAGACAGGGCTGCTGAAAAACTGTTTTTT
TRBJ1-4,TRBV3-1,-,few,CASSQDPWLGGEKLFF,TGTGCCAGCAGCCAAGATCCGTGGCTGGGCGGGGAAAAACTGTTTTTT